A selection of T cell receptor beta chains follows, all from one sample in a study of shared clonotypes between healthy human individuals. Sequencing used immunoSEQ multiplex PCR; TCRdb keeps in-frame clones, though not all of them. The table includes about 1.5 million clones, 95% to 99% detected once. The sequenced sample consisted of naive CD4+ T cells sorted from blood. These receptors were collected from a young man in good health. Both conserved end residues are part of each CDR3. Fields, in order: V gene, J gene, CDR3 length, CDR3 protein.

>TRBV11-2|TRBJ2-3|18
CASSLVHSSLFNTDTQYF
>TRBV27|TRBJ2-7|18
CASTLVPPPTEGVNEQYF
>TRBV29-1|TRBJ2-3|16
CSATGLAGLSTDTQYF
>TRBV18|TRBJ2-2|19
CASSPIPSTSRMNTGELFF
>TRBV27|TRBJ2-1|15
CASSLAGVGYNEQFF
>TRBV6-6|TRBJ2-7|12
CASSYLQGQQYF
>TRBV5-1|TRBJ2-1|17
CASSLDLSASSYNEQFF
>TRBV10-3|TRBJ2-3|13
CAIAPASADTQYF
>TRBV5-1|TRBJ1-5|14
CASSSTGDNQPQHF
>TRBV7-6|TRBJ2-6|15
CASSFSTSGANVLTF
>TRBV14|TRBJ2-1|13
CASSPTQYNEQFF
>TRBV18|TRBJ2-7|15
CASSPLSRSLYEQYF
>TRBV28|TRBJ2-2|15
CASSLNREYTGELFF
>TRBV5-1|TRBJ2-7|13
CASSPGTGSEQYF
>TRBV7-2|TRBJ2-2|13
CASSLREGGELFF
>TRBV5-6|TRBJ2-5|15
CASSETSGSGETQYF
>TRBV5-5|TRBJ2-5|17
CASSPFGLAGGSETQYF
>TRBV27|TRBJ2-1|13
CASSFVSNNEQFF
>TRBV18|TRBJ2-7|17
CASSPLGPGTGDREQYF
>TRBV11-2|TRBJ2-1|15
CASSPGTPPLGEQFF
>TRBV4-3|TRBJ2-7|15
CASSRFRDRSYEQYF
>TRBV28|TRBJ2-5|13
CASSPGVQETQYF
>TRBV5-1|TRBJ2-2|18
CASSLAGARATNTGELFF
>TRBV23-1|TRBJ2-1|14
CASSQPTIYNEQFF
>TRBV19|TRBJ1-1|13
CASSMDRATEAFF
>TRBV9|TRBJ2-5|16
CASSVGAGGEQETQYF
>TRBV19|TRBJ1-1|11
CASRLNTEAFF